These T cell receptor beta chains were read from a single sample in a study of shared clonotypes between healthy human individuals. Libraries were prepared by immunoSEQ multiplex PCR; TCRdb keeps only in-frame clonotypes and omits some of them. The repertoire holds about 680,000 clones, with 60% to 75% as singletons. Sequences were obtained from memory CD4+ T cells sorted from blood. These receptors came from a woman aged 25 to 39 in good health. The CDR3 runs from the conserved cysteine through the conserved F or W. D genes are given only for firm matches. Expanded clones are given a class, and other clones once, few, many or no size at all.

j_call clone_size v_call d_call cdr3_aa cdr3_nt
TRBJ1-5 - TRBV10-2 - CASSGENWDGNQPQHF TGCGCCAGCAGTGGGGAGAACTGGGACGGTAATCAGCCCCAGCATTTT
TRBJ2-1 - TRBV10-3 - CAIRRDAGNEQFF TGTGCCATCAGGCGGGACGCAGGCAATGAGCAGTTCTTC
TRBJ1-1 - TRBV6-5 TRBD1 CASSLGQGNTEAFF TGTGCCAGCAGCCTCGGACAGGGGAACACTGAAGCTTTCTTT
TRBJ2-7 - TRBV27 TRBD2 CASSLSLAGPYEQYF TGTGCCAGCAGTTTATCCCTAGCGGGGCCCTACGAGCAGTACTTC
TRBJ2-5 - TRBV28 TRBD2 CASSPTGGRAYETQYF TGTGCCAGCAGCCCCACGGGCGGGAGGGCCTATGAGACCCAGTACTTC
TRBJ2-7 few TRBV27 - CASSRSWGTGYEQYF TGTGCCAGCAGTCGCTCCTGGGGTACTGGGTACGAGCAGTACTTC
TRBJ2-1 - TRBV11-2 - CASSPQGSYNEQFF TGTGCCAGCAGCCCCCAGGGTTCCTACAATGAGCAGTTCTTC
TRBJ1-2 few TRBV2 - CASKATTTSEGYTF TGTGCCAGCAAAGCCACTACGACGTCGGAAGGCTACACCTTC
TRBJ1-2 - TRBV7-9 - CASSSNYGYTF TGTGCCAGCAGCTCTAACTATGGCTACACCTTC
TRBJ1-1 few TRBV11-2 - CASSFTGTEAFF TGTGCCAGCAGCTTCACAGGGACTGAAGCTTTCTTT
TRBJ2-1 once TRBV5-1 TRBD2 CASRRTSGGNEQFF TGCGCCAGCAGAAGGACTAGCGGGGGGAATGAGCAGTTCTTC
TRBJ2-3 - TRBV10-2 - CASSESNRPGDTQYF TGCGCCAGCAGTGAGTCGAATAGGCCTGGAGATACGCAGTATTTT
TRBJ2-1 - TRBV4-1 - CASSPGTQSSYNEQFF TGCGCCAGCAGCCCCGGGACTCAGAGCTCCTACAATGAGCAGTTCTTC